This T cell receptor (beta chain) originates from a study of blood T cells in healthy people across ages. General observations from the study: Higher naive T cell percentage went strongly together with higher TCR beta diversity.

Regarding this clonotype: Its target is not known.

For the second PCR, which ran for about 6 to 11 cycles, a sample-barcoded 5' primer and a J-beta primer mix were used. Unique molecular identifiers of 12 random nucleotides labeled each cDNA. From the 5' RACE reads, TCRdb called clonotypes with MiXCR, one entry per CDR3 protein. The table lists approximately 830,000 distinct CDR3 sequences, less than 80% of them singletons. Each donor gave ten milliliters of peripheral blood. The CDR3 extends over 15 amino acids. J lost 6 bases, V lost 5 bases, and 7 bases had no gene match. The chain employs TRBV12-3 or TRBV12-4 and TRBJ2-1; TRBD1 agrees at 10 bases. The sample comprised blood. This clonotype was sampled from a young man in good health. The CDR3 is CASSPGQGWLNEQFF. CDR3 sequence (DNA): TGTGCCAGCAGTCCGGGACAGGGGTGGCTCAATGAGCAGTTCTTC.